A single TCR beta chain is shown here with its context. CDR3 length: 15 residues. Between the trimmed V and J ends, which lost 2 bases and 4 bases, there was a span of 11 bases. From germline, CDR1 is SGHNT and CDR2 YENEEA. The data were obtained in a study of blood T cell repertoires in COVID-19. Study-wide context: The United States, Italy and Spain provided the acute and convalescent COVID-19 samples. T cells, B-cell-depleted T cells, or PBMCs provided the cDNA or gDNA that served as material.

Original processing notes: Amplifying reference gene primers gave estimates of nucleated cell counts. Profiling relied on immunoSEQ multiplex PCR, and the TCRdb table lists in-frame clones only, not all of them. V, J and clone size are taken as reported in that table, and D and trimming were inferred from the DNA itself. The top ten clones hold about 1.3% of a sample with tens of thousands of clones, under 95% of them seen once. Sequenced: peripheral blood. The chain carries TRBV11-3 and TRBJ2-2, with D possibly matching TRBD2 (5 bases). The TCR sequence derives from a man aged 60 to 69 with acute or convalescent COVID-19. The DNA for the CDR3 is TGTGCCAGCAGCTTATCGGGCGCGGGCACCGGGGAGCTGTTTTTT. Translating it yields CASSLSGAGTGELFF.